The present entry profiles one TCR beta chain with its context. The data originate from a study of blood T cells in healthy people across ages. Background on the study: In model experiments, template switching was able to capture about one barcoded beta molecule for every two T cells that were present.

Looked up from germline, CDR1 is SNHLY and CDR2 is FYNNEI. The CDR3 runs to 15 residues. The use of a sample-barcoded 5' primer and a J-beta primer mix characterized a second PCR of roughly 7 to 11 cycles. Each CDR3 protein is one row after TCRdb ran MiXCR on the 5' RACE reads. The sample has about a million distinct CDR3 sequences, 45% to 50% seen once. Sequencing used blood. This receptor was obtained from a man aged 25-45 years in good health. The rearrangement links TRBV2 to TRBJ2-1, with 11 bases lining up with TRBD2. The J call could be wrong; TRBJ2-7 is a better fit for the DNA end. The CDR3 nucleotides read TGTGCCAGCAGATTTCTAGCGGGGGGCTACAATGAGCAGTACTTC. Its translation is CASRFLAGGYNEQYF.